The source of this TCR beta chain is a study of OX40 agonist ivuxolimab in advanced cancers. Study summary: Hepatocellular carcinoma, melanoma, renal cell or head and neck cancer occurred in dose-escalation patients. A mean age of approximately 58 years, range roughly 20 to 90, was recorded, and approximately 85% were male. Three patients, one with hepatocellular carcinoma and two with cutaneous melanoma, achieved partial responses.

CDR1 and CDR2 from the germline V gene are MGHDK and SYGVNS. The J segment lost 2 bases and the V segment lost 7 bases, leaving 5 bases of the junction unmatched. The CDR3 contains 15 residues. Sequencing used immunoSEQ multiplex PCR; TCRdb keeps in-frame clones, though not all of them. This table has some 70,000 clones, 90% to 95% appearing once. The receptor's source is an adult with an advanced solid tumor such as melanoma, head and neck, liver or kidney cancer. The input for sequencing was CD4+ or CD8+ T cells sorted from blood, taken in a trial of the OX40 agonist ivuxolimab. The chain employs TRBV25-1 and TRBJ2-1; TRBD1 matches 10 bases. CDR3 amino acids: CASTKGQGAYNEQFF. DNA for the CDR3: TGTGCCAGCACCAAAGGACAGGGGGCCTACAATGAGCAGTTCTTC.